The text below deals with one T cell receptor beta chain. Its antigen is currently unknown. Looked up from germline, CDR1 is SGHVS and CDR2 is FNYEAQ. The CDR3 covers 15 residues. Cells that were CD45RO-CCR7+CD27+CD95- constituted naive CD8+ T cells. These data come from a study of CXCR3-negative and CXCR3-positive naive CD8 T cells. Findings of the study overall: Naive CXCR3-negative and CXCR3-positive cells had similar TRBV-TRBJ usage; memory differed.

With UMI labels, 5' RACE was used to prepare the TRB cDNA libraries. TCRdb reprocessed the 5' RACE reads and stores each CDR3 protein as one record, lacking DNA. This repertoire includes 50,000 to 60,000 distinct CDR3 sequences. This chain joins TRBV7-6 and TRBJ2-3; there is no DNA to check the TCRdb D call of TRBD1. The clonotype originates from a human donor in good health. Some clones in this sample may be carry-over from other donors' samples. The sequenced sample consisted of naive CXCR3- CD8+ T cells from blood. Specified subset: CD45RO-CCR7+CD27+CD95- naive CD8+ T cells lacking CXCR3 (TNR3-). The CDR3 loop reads CASSLGTAGTDTQYF.